The 14 T cell receptor beta chains given below trace back to one sample, sequenced in a study of vaccination effects on CD4 cells after COVID-19. Generated by immunoSEQ multiplex PCR, the TCRdb table keeps only in-frame clones and is missing some. The sample holds 45,000 to 75,000 clones, about three quarters seen once. It was after more than nine days of culture that CD4+ T cells were isolated. Antigens of these TCRs are unknown. The sample here was CD4+ T cells from PBMCs cultured without peptide, taken before COVID-19 vaccination. Receptors were obtained from a human donor who received a COVID-19 vaccine.

This sequence joins TRBV6-5 and TRBJ1-1; D perhaps matches TRBD1 (6 bases). V shed 6 bases and J shed 3 bases, with 11 bases lying between them. The length of the CDR3 is 13 residues. Germline V lookup: CDR1 MNHEY, CDR2 SVGAGI. CDR3 loop: CASRQNRDTEAFF. The CDR3 DNA follows: TGTGCCAGCAGACAAAACAGGGACACTGAAGCTTTCTTT.

This clone has a single count. The chain uses TRBV18 and TRBJ1-6; maybe TRBD1 (5 bases). V shed 2 bases and J shed 4 bases, with 9 bases lying between them. This CDR3 spans 15 amino acids. The germline V gene has CDR1 KGHSH and CDR2 LQKENI. The CDR3 DNA is TGTGCCAGCTCACCAGGGGGTCGGTATAATTCACCCCTCCACTTT. It codes for CASSPGGRYNSPLHF. The variable domain in full, completed from reference TRBV18 and TRBJ1-6, reads NAGVMQNPRHLVRRRGQEARLRCSPMKGHSHVYWYRQLPEEGLKFMVYLQKENIIDESGMPKERFSAEFPKEGPSILRIQQVVRGDSAAYFCASSPGGRYNSPLHFGNGTRLTVT.

The genes are TRBV4-1 and TRBJ2-4; D may be TRBD2 (5 bases). V lost 4 bases and J 0 bases, leaving 16 bases between the germline ends. Looked up from germline, CDR1 is MGHRA and CDR2 is YSYEKL. The CDR3 has 17 amino acids. The CDR3 sequence: CASSRGGLVLAKNIQYF. CDR3 in DNA: TGCGCCAGCAGCCGAGGAGGACTGGTATTAGCCAAAAACATTCAGTACTTC.

The chain recombines TRBV6-7 with TRBJ2-1; 11 bases line up with TRBD2. TRBV6-7 is an open reading frame whose function is uncertain. The CDR3 is 15 amino acids. The V segment lost 7 bases and the J segment 4 bases; nucleotides outside the gene matches: 6. DNA of the CDR3: TGTGCCAGCAAAATAGCGGGGGGGCGATACAATGAGCAGTTCTTC. This sequence encodes CASKIAGGRYNEQFF.

The V call is TRBV11-3, the J call TRBJ1-1; D ambiguous. Per germline, CDR1 SGHNT and CDR2 YENEEA. V was shortened by 3 bases and J by 1 base, with 9 bases between the two germline ends. The CDR3 sequence is 14 residues long. CDR3 coding DNA: TGTGCCAGCAGCTTTTCCGGTTCGAACACTGAAGCTTTCTTT. The encoded protein is CASSFSGSNTEAFF. The whole variable domain, remainder taken from reference TRBV11-3 and TRBJ1-1, is EAGVVQSPRYKIIEKKQPVAFWCNPISGHNTLYWYLQNLGQGPELLIRYENEEAVDDSQLPKDRFSAERLKGVDSTLKIQPAELGDSAVYLCASSFSGSNTEAFFGQGTRLTVV.

This clone was observed once. The J gene is TRBJ2-2, the V gene TRBV7-3; D ambiguous. V lost 5 bases to trimming and J lost 0 bases, with 13 bases between them. The CDR3 extends over 16 amino acids. Germline V lookup: CDR1 SGHTA, CDR2 FQGTGA. The CDR3: CASSPPGGSNTGELFF. CDR3 nucleotide sequence: TGTGCCAGCAGCCCCCCAGGCGGATCGAACACCGGGGAGCTGTTTTTT.

This clone was recorded a few times. This sequence joins TRBV3-1 (or the pseudogene TRBV3-2) and TRBJ2-3; 11 bases agree with TRBD2. The CDR3 totals 16 residues. CDR1 is LGHDT and CDR2 is YNNKEL in the germline V gene (reference sequence). The V and J ends lost 5 bases and 4 bases, in that order; junction bases with no gene match: 8. As DNA, the CDR3 is TGTGCCAGCAGCTCCCTAGCGGGGGGCTCTCCAGATACGCAGTATTTT. Translation: CASSSLAGGSPDTQYF.

This clone occurred a few times. This sequence joins TRBV5-6 and TRBJ1-3; D unclear. The CDR3 spans 16 residues. V lost 5 bases, J lost 0 bases, and 15 bases lay in between. Germline lookup yields CDR1 SGHDT and CDR2 YYEEEE. The CDR3 reads CASSNGRRFSGNTIYF. The DNA of the CDR3 is TGTGCCAGCAGTAATGGACGGCGGTTCTCTGGAAACACCATATATTTT.

The chain joins TRBV29-1 to TRBJ2-5; D remains ambiguous. This CDR3 comprises 13 residues. The germline gives CDR1 SQVTM, CDR2 ANQGSEA. The V and J ends lost 8 bases and 5 bases respectively, with 18 bases between them. CDR3 bases: TGCAGCCTCTATCCTAGGGTGGGGGAGACCCAGTACTTC. Its protein product is CSLYPRVGETQYF.

This clone was counted between two and nine times. V is TRBV6-6 and J is TRBJ1-4; D is unresolved. Germline assignment: CDR1 MNHNY and CDR2 SVGAGI (reference sequence). The V and J ends lost 5 bases and 7 bases respectively, with 8 bases between them. The CDR3 length is 12 residues. The CDR3 spells CASSPEGEKLFF. For the CDR3, the DNA is TGTGCCAGCAGTCCCGAGGGTGAAAAACTGTTTTTT.

The chain links TRBV29-1 to TRBJ1-2, with D tentatively TRBD1 (5 bases). The germline CDR1 and CDR2 sequences are SQVTM and ANQGSEA. There are 14 residues in the CDR3. Trimming removed 4 bases from V and 7 bases from J, with 19 bases in between. The CDR3 spells CSVVSGQLYSGYTF. The CDR3 DNA sequence: TGCAGCGTTGTTTCAGGACAACTATACAGTGGCTACACCTTC.

This clone has a handful of counts. The gene calls are TRBV30 and TRBJ2-2, with a weak D call TRBD2 (5 bases). Deletions cut 1 base from V and 4 bases from J, with 10 bases between. Germline CDR1 reads GTSNPN; CDR2 reads SVGIG (reference sequence). The CDR3 loop spans 14 amino acids. In nucleotides, the CDR3 is TGTGCCTGGAGTGCCTCGAGGGCCACCGGGGAGCTGTTTTTT. Translating it yields CAWSASRATGELFF.

The chain combines TRBV24-1 with TRBJ1-5; tentative D call: TRBD1 (5 bases). Germline CDR1 KGHDR, CDR2 SFDVKD. With 5 bases removed from V and 7 bases from J, the gap between germline ends came to 14 bases. The length of the CDR3 is 14 residues. The CDR3 protein is CATSGARETQPQHF. In nucleotides, the CDR3 is TGTGCCACCAGTGGGGCCAGGGAGACCCAGCCCCAGCATTTT.

The chain combines TRBV4-1 with TRBJ2-1; 10 positions agree with TRBD2. The CDR3 spans 17 residues. J lost 9 bases, V lost 1 base, and 12 bases had no gene match. From germline, CDR1 is MGHRA and CDR2 YSYEKL. This chain's CDR3 is CASSQAGPAGGPAEQFF. The CDR3 nucleotides are TGCGCCAGCAGCCAAGCGGGCCCAGCGGGGGGGCCGGCTGAGCAGTTCTTC.